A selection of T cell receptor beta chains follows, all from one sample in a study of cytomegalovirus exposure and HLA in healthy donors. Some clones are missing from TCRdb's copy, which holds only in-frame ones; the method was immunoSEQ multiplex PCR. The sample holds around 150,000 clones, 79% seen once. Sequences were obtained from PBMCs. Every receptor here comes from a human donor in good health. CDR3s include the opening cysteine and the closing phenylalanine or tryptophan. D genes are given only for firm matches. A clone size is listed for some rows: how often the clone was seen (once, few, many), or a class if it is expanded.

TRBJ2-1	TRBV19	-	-	TGTGCCAGTAGTATAGGAAGTAGCATCAATGAGCAGTTCTTC	CASSIGSSINEQFF
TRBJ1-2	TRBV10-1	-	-	TGCGCCAGCAGTGAGTCGCACGGAGGAGGCTACACCTTC	CASSESHGGGYTF
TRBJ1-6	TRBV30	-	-	TGTGCCTGGAGTCCCGTTAGCAATTCACCCCTCCACTTT	CAWSPVSNSPLHF
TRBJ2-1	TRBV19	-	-	TGTGCCAGTACTGCGAGCTCCTACAATGAGCAGTTCTTC	CASTASSYNEQFF
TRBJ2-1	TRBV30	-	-	TGTGCCTGGAGTGTACGGAGGGTTTACAATGAGCAGTTCTTC	CAWSVRRVYNEQFF
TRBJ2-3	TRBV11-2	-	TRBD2	TGTGCCAGCAGCTTAGCGGGAGGGGGCACAGATACGCAGTATTTT	CASSLAGGGTDTQYF
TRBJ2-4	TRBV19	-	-	TGTGCCAGTAGTATCGGGAGCGGGTTGAGCAAAAACATTCAGTACTTC	CASSIGSGLSKNIQYF
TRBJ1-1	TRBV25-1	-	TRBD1	TGTGCCAGCAGTGACCAGGGGGGAACTGAAGCTTTCTTT	CASSDQGGTEAFF
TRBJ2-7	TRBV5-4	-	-	TGTGCCAGCAGCTTCCGCGAGCAGTACTTC	CASSFREQYF
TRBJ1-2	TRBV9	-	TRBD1	TGTGCCAGCAGCCCACAGGGGGCAGGGGTCAACTATGGCTACACCTTC	CASSPQGAGVNYGYTF
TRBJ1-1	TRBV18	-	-	TGTGCCAGCTCACCTTCTATGAACACTGAAGCTTTCTTT	CASSPSMNTEAFF
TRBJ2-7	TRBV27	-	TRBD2	TGTGCCAGCAGCCCGGGGGGGGTCGAGCAGTACTTC	CASSPGGVEQYF
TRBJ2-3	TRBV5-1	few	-	TGCGCCAGCAGCTTCATTGCAGATACGCAGTATTTT	CASSFIADTQYF
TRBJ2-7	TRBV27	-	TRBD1	TGTGCCAGCAGTACCGCCATGACAGGGGACGAGCAGTACTTC	CASSTAMTGDEQYF
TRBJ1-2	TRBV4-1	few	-	TGCGCCAGCAGCCAAGCTCTGACAGCCCATTATGGCTACACCTTC	CASSQALTAHYGYTF
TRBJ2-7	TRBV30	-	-	TGTGCCTGGGGTGGCGGACAGTCCACCTACGAGCAGTACTTC	CAWGGGQSTYEQYF